This T cell receptor beta chain was found in a study of identical twins. Study findings and constraints: Out-of-frame alpha sequences that twins shared showed excess low generation probability.

Template switching created a universal primer site, and the cDNA included unique molecular identifiers. TCRdb passed the 5' RACE reads through MiXCR, listing each CDR3 protein once. The sample lists more than 1.5 million distinct CDR3 sequences; 25% to 35% were seen once. Concerning this clonotype: The target antigen is unknown.

The clonotype was recovered from a newborn girl in good health. Sequencing input: cord blood.

The CDR3 DNA sequence: TGTGCCAGCAGCCATCGGGACACGGCGACCCAGTACTTC. This translates into CASSHRDTATQYF. The V call is TRBV3-1, the J call TRBJ2-5; the D gene is possibly TRBD1 (6 bases). The CDR3 is made up of 13 amino acids. V shed 3 bases and J shed 7 bases, with 12 bases lying between them. Germline V gives CDR1 LGHDT, CDR2 YNNKEL (reference sequence).